The 2 T cell receptor beta chains below were found in one sample sequenced in a study of blood T cell repertoires in COVID-19. The data were produced by immunoSEQ multiplex PCR, yet TCRdb's version contains in-frame clones alone and is incomplete. Counted here are more than 200,000 clones, about 84% occurring once; the ten biggest clones make up about 2%. Sequences were obtained from PBMCs or T cells enriched from blood (not recorded which). The source is a man between 60 and 70 years old who had recovered from COVID-19.

The chain is built from TRBV10-2 and TRBJ1-4; TRBD1 matches at 9 bases. The germline V gene has CDR1 WSHSY and CDR2 SAAADI. This CDR3 has 17 residues. The J segment lost 7 bases and the V segment lost 0 bases, leaving 9 bases of the junction unmatched. CDR3 amino acids: CASSESGTQGAIEKLFF. CDR3 nucleotides: TGCGCCAGCAGTGAGTCAGGGACACAGGGGGCGATTGAAAAACTGTTTTTT.

V gene TRBV30 combines with J gene TRBJ2-3; weak D call: TRBD1 (6 bases). This CDR3 comprises 16 residues. With 0 bases removed from V and 3 bases from J, the gap between germline ends came to 16 bases. From germline, CDR1 is GTSNPN and CDR2 SVGIG (reference sequence). DNA for the CDR3: TGTGCCTGGAGTGTAGCCGGCAGGGGTACGACAGATACGCAGTATTTT. It translates to CAWSVAGRGTTDTQYF.